Shown below are 27 T cell receptor beta chains from a single sample sequenced in a study of graft-versus-host responses after intestinal transplantation. The assay was immunoSEQ multiplex PCR, and TCRdb's table has in-frame clones only and misses some. Of roughly 39,000 clones listed, 90% to 95% are singletons. No antigens are known for them. Material: unstimulated CD8+ T cells sorted from spleen or lymph node cells, obtained before transplant. The receptors were gathered from a human donor who was the organ donor for an intestinal transplant.

The V and J genes are TRBV27 and TRBJ2-2; no clear D. From germline, CDR1 is MNHEY and CDR2 SMNVEV (reference sequence). The CDR3 sequence is 18 residues long. The V end was cut by 2 bases, the J end by 4 bases, with 20 bases between. CDR3 sequence: CASSLMGSNPSGTGELFF. The CDR3, as DNA: TGTGCCAGCAGTTTAATGGGATCGAATCCCTCGGGCACCGGGGAGCTGTTTTTT.

This chain uses TRBV11-2 with TRBJ2-7; D remains ambiguous. The CDR3 length is 13 residues. V gave up 1 base and J gave up 7 bases, with 11 bases separating them. Per germline, CDR1 SGHAT and CDR2 FQNNGV. For the CDR3, the DNA is TGTGCCAGCAGCTTAGGCGACGTTCCGGAGCAGTACTTC. Translating it yields CASSLGDVPEQYF.

This clone came up once. The chain has TRBV4-1 and TRBJ2-7; the match to TRBD2 covers 10 bases. CDR1 is MGHRA and CDR2 is YSYEKL in the germline V gene. Trimming took 2 bases from V and 8 from J; bases not matched to a gene: 3. This CDR3 region has 13 residues. The chain's CDR3 is CASSQLAGEKQYF. CDR3 coding DNA: TGCGCCAGCAGCCAACTAGCGGGGGAGAAGCAGTACTTC.

In DNA, the CDR3 is TGTGCCTGGGATCTGGGGTACGAGCAGTACTTC. As protein: CAWDLGYEQYF. This rearrangement joins TRBV30 to TRBJ2-7; D is unclear. V lost 5 bases, J lost 4 bases, and 9 bases lay in between. Germline values: CDR1 GTSNPN, CDR2 SVGIG (reference sequence). This CDR3 is built from 11 residues.

This clone was seen only a few times. The V call is TRBV9, the J call TRBJ1-3; D remains unclear. Germline CDR1 is SGDLS and CDR2 is YYNGEE. This CDR3 is 15 amino acids long. With 4 bases removed from V and 3 bases from J, the gap between germline ends came to 14 bases. The CDR3 here is CASSSPSGGGNTIYF. CDR3 coding DNA: TGTGCCAGCAGCTCTCCATCCGGAGGTGGAAACACCATATATTTT.

The chain combines TRBV7-6 with TRBJ2-1; 9 positions match TRBD2. CDR3 length: 15 residues. Germline-derived CDR1 and CDR2 are SGHVS and FNYEAQ. The V segment lost 5 bases and the J segment 8 bases; nucleotides outside the gene matches: 10. The CDR3 sequence: CASSGGRGGADEQFF. The CDR3 region has the DNA TGTGCCAGCAGCGGGGGGCGCGGGGGGGCAGATGAGCAGTTCTTC.

Only one count was recorded for this clone. CDR3 coding DNA: TGTGCCAGCAGTTACTCGGACCCGCGGATAGATACGCAGTATTTT. Translation: CASSYSDPRIDTQYF. V and J are TRBV6-5 and TRBJ2-3; D call uncertain. Deletions cut 0 bases from V and 5 bases from J, with 12 bases between. Per germline, CDR1 MNHEY and CDR2 SVGAGI. The length of the CDR3 is 15 residues.

Remarks on this clone: Other DNA sequences of this sample code for an identical CDR3. The chain has TRBV27 and TRBJ2-7; possible D gene TRBD1, 7 bases. Germline V CDR1 and CDR2: MNHEY, SMNVEV (reference sequence). The ends were cut back, 3 bases at V and 2 bases at J, with 11 bases in the middle. The CDR3 has 14 amino acids. CDR3 bases: TGTGCCAGCAGTTTGGCAGGGGGGCCCTACGAGCAGTACTTC. Its translation: CASSLAGGPYEQYF.

V is TRBV6-6 and J is TRBJ2-5, with 7 bases identical to TRBD2. Germline V gene sequence: CDR1 MNHNY, CDR2 SVGAGI (reference sequence). The CDR3 loop spans 15 amino acids. V shed 0 bases and J 5 bases; nucleotides not matched to a gene: 6. For the CDR3, the DNA is TGTGCCAGCAGTTACTCGAATGTAGCGGGTGAGACCCAGTACTTC. It encodes CASSYSNVAGETQYF.

With regard to this clone: Likely a read error: the CDR3 ends without its conserved phenylalanine or tryptophan. The DNA is omitted, as the CDR3 cannot be located on it reliably, and the CDR3 follows TCRdb's listing. V and J are TRBV10-2 and TRBJ2-7; whether TRBD1, the table's D call, matches the DNA was not checked. Both ends counted, the CDR3 spans 11 residues. The germline CDR1 and CDR2 sequences are WSHSY and SAAADI. The CDR3 reads CASSEGAAIFI.

V gene TRBV13 combines with J gene TRBJ1-1, with 7 bases identical to TRBD1. The CDR3 is made up of 14 amino acids. Trimming cost V 2 bases and J 2 bases; bases outside gene matches: 2. Germline V gene sequence: CDR1 PRHDT, CDR2 FYEKMQ (reference sequence). The DNA for the CDR3 is TGTGCCAGCAGCTTAACAGGGGCAAACACTGAAGCTTTCTTT. This sequence encodes CASSLTGANTEAFF.

The rearrangement uses TRBV15 and TRBJ2-1; TRBD1 aligns across 7 bases. Germline V gives CDR1 LNHNV, CDR2 YYDKDF (reference sequence). J lost 4 bases, V lost 1 base, and 4 bases had no gene match. The CDR3 covers 15 residues. The CDR3 reads CATSRVQGFYNEQFF. The CDR3 DNA follows: TGTGCCACCAGCAGAGTACAGGGGTTTTACAATGAGCAGTTCTTC.

V is TRBV4-2 and J is TRBJ2-3; D possibly corresponds to TRBD2 (5 bases). Trimming pared 1 base from V and 4 bases from J, leaving 6 bases between. The CDR3 runs 13 residues. Germline V lookup: CDR1 LGHNA, CDR2 YNFKEQ. CDR3 DNA: TGTGCCAGCAGCCAAGGAGGGCCAGATACGCAGTATTTT. It yields the protein CASSQGGPDTQYF.

The chain employs TRBV5-4 and TRBJ2-7; 9 nucleotides align to TRBD1. Trimming took 3 bases from V and 2 from J; bases not matched to a gene: 3. Germline loops: CDR1 SGHNT, CDR2 YYREEE (reference sequence). The CDR3 runs 14 residues. CDR3 sequence: CASSSGTGTYEQYF. The CDR3 DNA reads as TGTGCCAGCAGCTCCGGGACAGGGACCTACGAGCAGTACTTC.

The chain joins TRBV6-6 to TRBJ2-7, with a possible D match to TRBD2 (5 bases). This CDR3 is 15 amino acids long. V was trimmed by 2 bases and J by 4 bases, leaving 15 bases between them. Germline V gene lookup returns CDR1 MNHNY and CDR2 SVGAGI (reference sequence). CDR3 in DNA: TGTGCCAGCAGTTACGTCTTTCGACTAAATTACGAGCAGTACTTC. Residues: CASSYVFRLNYEQYF.

V and J are TRBV6-1 and TRBJ1-2; 10 positions match TRBD1. With V trimmed by 6 bases and J by 4 bases, 8 bases remained unmatched. CDR1 MNHNS and CDR2 SASEGT come from the germline V gene. This CDR3 spans 15 amino acids. The CDR3 region has the DNA TGTGCCAGCAGGGTGACAGGGGGCGCCATCTATGGCTACACCTTC. Protein product: CASRVTGGAIYGYTF.

V gene TRBV7-9 combines with J gene TRBJ2-1; the match to TRBD2 covers 16 bases. Germline CDR1 and CDR2: SEHNR and FQNEAQ (reference sequence). The trim removed 0 bases at V and 2 bases at J, leaving 4 bases unmatched. CDR3 length: 19 amino acids. The CDR3 region has the DNA TGTGCCAGCAGCTTAGCTTCGGGACTAGCGGGGGGGCCCTACAATGAGCAGTTCTTC. Protein sequence: CASSLASGLAGGPYNEQFF.

This chain connects TRBV15 to TRBJ2-3, with D perhaps matching TRBD2 (7 bases). CDR1 is LNHNV and CDR2 is YYDKDF in the germline V gene (reference sequence). The length of the CDR3 is 17 residues. The ends were cut back, 0 bases at V and 1 base at J, with 14 bases in the middle. The CDR3 nucleotides are TGTGCCACCAGCAGAGATCGGGGGGCGGGGGGCACAGATACGCAGTATTTT. This sequence encodes CATSRDRGAGGTDTQYF.

This chain uses TRBV7-9 with TRBJ1-1; weak D call: TRBD1 (5 bases). Looked up from germline, CDR1 is SEHNR and CDR2 is FQNEAQ (reference sequence). The CDR3 spans 15 residues. V shed 7 bases and J shed 1 base, with 16 bases lying between them. The CDR3: CASNIHGGRNTEAFF. In DNA form, the CDR3 reads TGTGCCAGCAACATACATGGGGGACGGAACACTGAAGCTTTCTTT.

To note about this clone: Distinct nucleotide sequences in the sample also encode this CDR3. The chain recombines TRBV9 with TRBJ2-5; 15 bases are a match to TRBD2. After removal of 5 bases from V and 6 bases from J, the junction contained 8 bases not matched to a gene. The CDR3 has 16 residues. The germline V gene has CDR1 SGDLS and CDR2 YYNGEE. CDR3 nucleotide sequence: TGTGCCAGCAGTGACCCCGGGACTAGCGGGGGGAAGACCCAGTACTTC. This codes for CASSDPGTSGGKTQYF. Full variable domain (outside the CDR3, taken from reference TRBV9 and TRBJ2-5): DSGVTQTPKHLITATGQRVTLRCSPRSGDLSVYWYQQSLDQGLQFLIQYYNGEERAKGNILERFSAQQFPDLHSELNLSSLELGDSALYFCASSDPGTSGGKTQYFGPGTRLLVL.

This clone was observed once. The V call is TRBV6-4, the J call TRBJ1-5, with D tentatively TRBD1 (5 bases). CDR3 length: 16 residues. The germline gives CDR1 MRHNA, CDR2 SNTAGT. Trimming left V 2 bases short and J 0 bases short, with 11 bases between. The CDR3 loop reads CASSDPGSYSNQPQHF. For the CDR3, the DNA is TGTGCCAGCAGTGACCCAGGGAGTTATAGCAATCAGCCCCAGCATTTT.

The rearrangement links TRBV11-2 to TRBJ1-1; D remains unclear. Germline CDR1 SGHAT, CDR2 FQNNGV. The CDR3 loop spans 17 amino acids. V lost 3 bases and J 5 bases, leaving 22 bases between the germline ends. The CDR3 DNA sequence: TGTGCCAGCAGCTTCGAACCGGCTGGACCGGAACGGACTGAAGCTTTCTTT. Amino acid sequence: CASSFEPAGPERTEAFF.

This chain uses TRBV15 with TRBJ2-7; 8 bases align to TRBD2. The germline CDR1 and CDR2 sequences are LNHNV and YYDKDF (reference sequence). CDR3 length: 15 amino acids. Unmatched junction bases numbered 3, after V lost 1 base and J lost 1 base. CDR3 protein: CATSRVERGSYEQYF. The CDR3 DNA sequence: TGTGCCACCAGCAGAGTTGAGCGGGGGTCCTACGAGCAGTACTTC.

This clone appeared a few times. The chain has TRBV11-3 and TRBJ2-1, with TRBD2 as a possible D gene (6 bases). The CDR3 runs 14 residues. Between the trimmed V and J ends, which lost 3 bases and 0 bases, there was a span of 6 bases. CDR1 is SGHNT, CDR2 YENEEA, per germline. The CDR3 is CASSFGGSYNEQFF. CDR3 nucleotide sequence: TGTGCCAGCAGCTTCGGGGGCTCCTACAATGAGCAGTTCTTC.

The chain couples TRBV5-4 to TRBJ1-1, with unresolved D. Germline V gene lookup returns CDR1 SGHNT and CDR2 YYREEE (reference sequence). The CDR3 extends over 11 amino acids. V lost 2 bases, J lost 7 bases, and 6 bases lay in between. This CDR3 reads CASSFGGEAFF. For the CDR3, the DNA is TGTGCCAGCAGCTTTGGAGGTGAAGCTTTCTTT.

This rearrangement joins TRBV4-1 to TRBJ1-2, with a tentative D call TRBD1 (6 bases). This CDR3 has 15 residues. The V end lost 0 bases, the J end lost 4 bases, and 12 bases lay between the germline ends. Germline CDR1 and CDR2: MGHRA and YSYEKL. DNA for the CDR3: TGCGCCAGCAGCCAAGATCGGGGGGGGCTCTATGGCTACACCTTC. This sequence encodes CASSQDRGGLYGYTF.

The chain uses TRBV21-1 and TRBJ2-7. TRBV21-1 has pseudogene status. The CDR3 totals 14 residues. The DNA of the CDR3 is TGTGCCCTCCTCGGGGACGGTGTTTGGGACGAGCAGTACTTC. Encoded protein: CALLGDGVWDEQYF.